The 16 T cell receptor beta chains below were found in one sample sequenced in a study of T cells in women clearing cervical HPV infection. Some clones are missing from TCRdb's copy, which holds only in-frame ones; the method was immunoSEQ multiplex PCR. The sample spans about 41,000 clones; the ten largest clones claim 6% to 9%. The sequenced sample consisted of blood buffy coat. The receptors here all came from a woman aged 18 to 75 with a cervical HPV16 infection that either progressed to CIN3+ or cleared (not recorded which).

This clone is called medium-sized based on its frequency. The read halts 3 residues ahead of the CDR3 end, with the missing end drawn from the germline J gene. Other DNA sequences within the sample encode an identical CDR3. The rearrangement joins TRBV29-1 to TRBJ1-2, with 7 nucleotides matching TRBD1. The V gene end was trimmed by 3 bases and the J gene end by 4 bases; junction bases not matched to a gene: 2. The CDR3 length is 12 residues. Germline-derived CDR1 and CDR2 are SQVTM and ANQGSEA. The sequenced part of the CDR3 DNA is TGCAGCGTTGACCGGGACAGCTATGGC. Translated: CSVDRDSYG. The complete CDR3 protein is CSVDRDSYGYTF. Together with reference TRBV29-1 and TRBJ1-2, the CDR3 gives the full variable domain: SAVISQKPSRDICQRGTSLTIQCQVDSQVTMMFWYRQQPGQSLTLIATANQGSEATYESGFVIDKFPISRPNLTFSTLTVSNMSPEDSSIYLCSVDRDSYGYTFGSGTRLTVV.

On this clone itself: With the read ending 3 residues before the CDR3 end, the germline J gene is used to fill in that end. V and J are TRBV5-1 and TRBJ2-3, with TRBD2 matching 7 bases. This CDR3 is built from 15 residues. Germline CDR1 reads SGHRS; CDR2 reads YFSETQ. The junction had 5 bases not matched to a gene; V was cut back by 0 bases and J by 4 bases. The CDR3 sequence is CASSLVGLGADTQYF. The CDR3 bases that were read are TGCGCCAGCAGCTTGGTTGGACTAGGTGCAGATACG.

Concerning this clone itself: Sequencing ends 3 residues short of the CDR3 end; the germline J gene provides the rest. The V call is TRBV4-2, the J call TRBJ2-7; TRBD1 matches at 7 bases. This CDR3 spans 15 amino acids. The germline V gene has CDR1 LGHNA and CDR2 YNFKEQ. V was pared by 0 bases and J by 3 bases, with 5 bases of the junction left unmatched. CDR3 in amino acids: CASSQDGGQYYEQYF. The sequenced CDR3 bases are TGTGCCAGCAGCCAAGATGGGGGACAGTACTACGAG.

CDR3 bases read: TGCAGTGCTAGAGATTTATCTGGGGCCAACGTC. Residues: CSARDLSGANV. The entire CDR3 protein is CSARDLSGANVLTF. The chain employs TRBV20-1 and TRBJ2-6; the D is unclear. The read terminates 3 residues ahead of where the CDR3 ends, so the germline J gene completes it. Per germline, CDR1 DFQATT and CDR2 SNEGSKA (reference sequence). The CDR3 has 14 residues. Trimming removed 0 bases from V and 1 base from J, with 4 bases in between.

Comment on this clone: Read coverage stops 3 residues before the CDR3 terminus; the germline J gene supplies the remainder. V usage is TRBV5-1 and J usage is TRBJ2-1; D is possibly TRBD2 (6 bases). Deletions cut 0 bases from V and 6 bases from J, with 10 bases between. Germline CDR1 reads SGHRS; CDR2 reads YFSETQ. The CDR3 sequence is 14 residues long. The CDR3 spells CASSLGRGRNEQFF. The sequenced CDR3 bases are TGCGCCAGCAGCTTGGGGCGGGGACGCAATGAG.

On this clone itself: The sequenced fragment ends 3 residues before the CDR3 boundary, so the rest is inferred from the germline J gene. The V and J genes are TRBV5-6 and TRBJ2-4; possible D gene TRBD1, 6 bases. Germline CDR1 SGHDT, CDR2 YYEEEE. Trimming took off 1 base at V and 4 bases at J, with 12 bases between the two ends. The CDR3 is 15 residues long. CDR3 region: CASSLWGRGKNIQYF. Partial CDR3 DNA: TGTGCCAGCAGCTTGTGGGGCAGGGGAAAAAACATT.

As regards this clone: The sequence runs out 3 residues before the end of the CDR3; the remainder is reconstructed from the germline J gene. The chain links TRBV4-1 to TRBJ2-5, with TRBD1 matching over 8 bases. CDR1 is MGHRA, CDR2 YSYEKL, per germline. The trim removed 1 base at V and 4 bases at J, leaving 8 bases unmatched. The CDR3 runs to 16 residues. Here the CDR3 reads CASSQGEQTGGETQYF. Incomplete CDR3 DNA: TGCGCCAGCAGCCAAGGTGAACAAACAGGGGGAGAGACC.

Points on this clone: The read ends 3 residues early relative to the CDR3; the germline J gene fills the gap. The genes are TRBV16 and TRBJ1-2; maybe TRBD1 (6 bases). V lost 3 bases to trimming and J lost 5 bases, with 10 bases between them. CDR1 is KGHSY and CDR2 is FQNENV in the germline V gene. The CDR3 is made up of 13 amino acids. CDR3 bases read: TGTGCCAGCAGCCAGGAGACAGGTTATGGC. It is translated as CASSQETGYG. The full-length CDR3 reads as CASSQETGYGYTF.

About this clone itself: Read coverage stops 3 residues before the CDR3 terminus; the germline J gene supplies the remainder. The chain uses TRBV4-2 and TRBJ2-1; 9 bases match TRBD2. This CDR3 is 19 amino acids long. Trimming at V came to 1 base and at J to 0 bases, leaving 10 bases not matched to a gene. Germline V gene lookup returns CDR1 LGHNA and CDR2 YNFKEQ. Incomplete CDR3 DNA: TGTGCCAGCAGCCAAGGGCTTAGCGGGGGCTTTAGCTCCTACAATGAG. Encoded protein: CASSQGLSGGFSSYNE. The entire CDR3 protein is CASSQGLSGGFSSYNEQFF.

The DNA read from the CDR3 is TGTGCCAGCAGTCCGGTCGGGGAAAGAACAGATACG. It codes for CASSPVGERTDT. The whole CDR3 protein is CASSPVGERTDTQYF. This chain links TRBV7-2 with TRBJ2-3; possible D gene TRBD2, 5 bases. The observed sequence ends 3 residues before the CDR3 terminus, with the missing tail filled in from the germline J gene. Germline lookup yields CDR1 SGHTA and CDR2 FQGNSA. V was pared by 6 bases and J by 3 bases, with 16 bases between. This CDR3 spans 15 amino acids.

In the case of this clone: The read halts 3 residues ahead of the CDR3 end, with the missing end drawn from the germline J gene. The chain is built from TRBV7-9 and TRBJ2-1; a possible D gene is TRBD1 (6 bases). Germline V gene data show CDR1 as SEHNR and CDR2 as FQNEAQ (reference sequence). The CDR3 totals 14 residues. Trimming took off 1 base at V and 2 bases at J, with 6 bases between the two ends. Incomplete CDR3 DNA: TGTGCCAGCAGCTTAGACAGGGCCTACAATGAG. The encoded protein is CASSLDRAYNE. The whole CDR3 sequence reads CASSLDRAYNEQFF.

In the case of this clone: The DNA ends 3 residues before the CDR3 does, and the rest of the CDR3 is filled in from the germline J gene. V usage is TRBV10-1 and J usage is TRBJ2-3; the match to TRBD2 covers 9 bases. Looked up from germline, CDR1 is WNHNN and CDR2 is SYGVQD (reference sequence). The CDR3 has 16 residues. Germline trimming cut 5 bases from V and 3 bases from J; bases unmatched to any gene: 9. The CDR3 bases that were read are TGCGCCAGCAGTCCCTCAAAGGGACTAGCTACAGATACG. Translation: CASSPSKGLATDT. The whole CDR3 is CASSPSKGLATDTQYF.

Comment on this clone: The read falls 3 residues short of the CDR3 end, and the missing part is taken from the germline J gene. The rearrangement links TRBV7-6 to TRBJ2-2; D is ambiguous. The CDR3 covers 12 residues. V gave up 6 bases and J gave up 5 bases, with 7 bases separating them. Germline CDR1 and CDR2: SGHVS and FNYEAQ. The CDR3 bases that were read are TGTGCCAGCAGTGAAGGGACCGGGGAG. Translated: CASSEGTGE. The entire CDR3 protein reads CASSEGTGELFF.

CDR3 amino acids: CASSHRQETYNEQFF. The CDR3 DNA, read in part, is TGTGCCAGCAGCCATAGACAGGAGACCTACAATGAG. The V gene is TRBV7-2, the J gene TRBJ2-1; D is possibly TRBD1 (6 bases). The sequenced fragment ends 3 residues before the CDR3 boundary, so the rest is inferred from the germline J gene. V lost 5 bases, J lost 2 bases, and 13 bases lay in between. Germline V CDR1 and CDR2: SGHTA, FQGNSA. The CDR3 runs 15 residues. Supplemented by reference TRBV7-2 and TRBJ2-1, the full variable domain reads GAGVSQSPSNKVTEKGKDVELRCDPISGHTALYWYRQSLGQGLEFLIYFQGNSAPDKSGLPSDRFSAERTGGSVSTLTIQRTQQEDSAVYLCASSHRQETYNEQFFGPGTRLTVL.

To note about this clone: The read comes to an end 3 residues before the CDR3 does, leaving the germline J gene to fill in the end. V is TRBV19 and J is TRBJ1-1; D is perhaps TRBD1 (6 bases). Trimming cost V 3 bases and J 6 bases, with 11 bases left between them. This CDR3 region has 13 residues. CDR1 LNHDA and CDR2 SQIVND come from the germline V gene (reference sequence). CDR3 residues: CASSMGGGSEAFF. CDR3 bases read: TGTGCCAGTAGTATGGGAGGGGGTTCTGAA.

About this clone itself: The read ends 3 residues early relative to the CDR3; the germline J gene fills the gap. The gene calls are TRBV7-3 and TRBJ2-1; a possible D gene is TRBD2 (6 bases). This CDR3 is 15 amino acids long. V was trimmed by 2 bases and J by 4 bases, leaving 12 bases between them. CDR1 is SGHTA, CDR2 FQGTGA, per germline. The sequenced CDR3 bases are TGTGCCAGCAGCTTAGAGGGCGGGGTGTACAATGAG. It specifies CASSLEGGVYNE. In full, the CDR3 is CASSLEGGVYNEQFF. The entire variable domain, with the rest obtained from reference TRBV7-3 and TRBJ2-1, is as follows: GAGVSQTPSNKVTEKGKYVELRCDPISGHTALYWYRQSLGQGPEFLIYFQGTGAADDSGLPNDRFFAVRPEGSVSTLKIQRTERGDSAVYLCASSLEGGVYNEQFFGPGTRLTVL.